This T cell receptor beta chain was observed in a study of cytomegalovirus exposure and HLA in healthy donors (dated by TCRdb to 2015 to 2018). A note on the overall study: In an earlier analysis of under 600 of the donors, 250 to 300 Gb of sequence data and 90 million to 120 million unique TCR beta sequences from approximately 180 million T cells were reported. An early release covering 550 to 650 HLA-typed donors comprised about 310 gigabases of sequencing data and tens of millions of unique TCR sequences. The genetic ancestry cluster associated with self-reported Caucasian donors included roughly four fifths of the roughly 400 genotyped donors. The study aimed to test whether signatures of past pathogen exposure could be identified by cataloging public T cell receptors. The study profiled the T cell repertoires of some 610 subjects by immunosequencing and related them to cytomegalovirus serostatus. In addition to the first cohort of 666 subjects, a separate validation cohort of approximately 130 different subjects was used. High-throughput TCR immunosequencing, statistical association of individual TCRs with disease status, and machine learning were combined to predict cytomegalovirus infection status. A later analysis re-examined previously published TCR beta repertoires from about 670 donors and added high-resolution HLA genotyping to investigate patterns of TCR occurrence. Rather than drawing on any new phenotypic data, the later analysis identified candidate immune exposures from TCR beta sequences and the way those sequences occurred across donors. To decide whether each TCR beta V gene segment behaved as functional or pseudogenic, an earlier analysis of some 600 of the donors relied on high-throughput TCR beta sequencing. Donor age, sex, ethnicity and CMV serostatus were collected together with the repertoire data. Genome-wide SNP genotypes for about three fifths of the roughly 670 donors were used in a later genetic analysis, which treated that subset as a discovery cohort. Every repertoire in the discovery cohort had been generated on one and the same sequencing platform. HLA typing included class I and class II loci at four-digit resolution. The number of donors typed differed by locus, with roughly 620-630 for A, B, C, DRB1 and DQB1, roughly 520 for DQA1, 606 for DPA1, and approximately 470 for DPB1. About five DR-DQ haplotypes were treated as single units for association and clustering because of strong linkage in the cohort. Among 398 genotyped donors of the cohort, an average of approximately 250,000 unique TCR beta nucleotide sequences were sequenced per donor, roughly 18% of them non-productive. The investigation overall reported the following: According to a later analysis, parvovirus B19, influenza, CMV and Epstein-Barr virus appeared linked to several top co-occurrence clusters. The cohort was sequenced for TCR beta chains only, and without alpha or paired-chain data the features that could be detected were limited. Because some donors lacked HLA typing at each locus, the association tests relied only on the typed subset. In a later genetic analysis, fewer N-insertions in productive TCRs were reported among donors in an Asian-associated ancestry cluster than the approximately 710-donor mean. A further reported finding was that TCR beta sequences accurately predicted the HLA-A and HLA-B alleles for most subjects in the first cohort. Because counts were too low, roughly 18 rarely observed V segments, including chromosome 9 orphons, were left out of the earlier analysis of a few hundred of the donors. Linkage disequilibrium might explain the correlated functional status among segregating V segments, but an unknown experimental factor could not be excluded. The authors suggested that the approach could potentially be generalized to other disease states and immunological phenotypes. CMV serostatus was the only immune exposure information available for the cohort. A later analysis associated about 16,000 TCR beta sequences with specific HLA alleles at a false discovery rate of 0.05. A few of the identified cytomegalovirus-associated TCR beta chains were confirmed in vitro to be specific for cytomegalovirus antigens. A cluster of highly shared sequence variants was judged likely to be a technical artifact of the sequencing pipeline. V-gene and J-gene trimming of TCR beta chains was associated with a missense DCLRE1C variant in a later genetic analysis, and the association was replicated in an independent cohort. In both the original and validation cohorts, the classifier was reported to diagnose cytomegalovirus status with high specificity and sensitivity. While some public TCRs were present in many individuals, most TCR sequences turned up only very rarely across donors. Some IMGT-functional V segments, including TRBV6-2 and TRBV6-3, could not be distinguished by the 87-base-pair reads and were therefore excluded. In a later analysis, most CMV-associated TCR beta chains were found to appear HLA-restricted, with HLA associations seemingly driven largely by CMV exposure. In a later analysis, TCR association rates were found to vary across HLA loci, with the most associated TCRs seen for DRB1 alleles and the fewest for HLA-C alleles. Roughly uniform sequencing depth across donors was assumed in presence/absence analyses, although this assumption may not hold. An earlier analysis of approximately 530 of the donors showed that most TCR beta V segments appeared in productive rearrangements either about 87% or about 30% of the time, which broadly matched IMGT annotations. A later analysis found that HLA-associated TCR beta chains were more clonally expanded and had lower generation probabilities than equally common non-associated chains. Assigning TCR associations to individual alleles was difficult when HLA alleles, especially DR and DQ, strongly co-occurred. The study gave a list of about 150 TCR beta chains associated with cytomegalovirus.

In total, roughly 670 healthy bone marrow donors made up the cohort. At the time of sampling, all cohort members were nominally healthy, though unrecorded immune exposures were likely present. The donor was CMV seronegative and was included in the group of around 320 seronegative cohort members. Every donor gave a peripheral blood sample, and the peripheral blood mononuclear cells from that sample were used for TCR beta sequencing. Genomic DNA was extracted from the blood cell samples with the Qiagen DNeasy Blood Extraction Kit. A distance of 13 bases separates the germline ends of V and J, which lose 5 bases and 2 bases respectively. From the cysteine through the phenylalanine, the CDR3 covers 14 amino acids. CDR3 DNA is the only sequence kept; it has 42 bases, read in frame from the first base. CDR1 SEHNR and CDR2 FQNEAQ are derived from the germline V gene (reference sequence). Libraries were constructed by the immunoSEQ multiplex PCR assay. For the multiplex PCR, a mixture combining 60 forward primers for TCR Vbeta segments and 13 reverse primers for TCR Jbeta segments was used. The CDR3 region of rearranged TCR beta genes was amplified from genomic DNA with a multiplex PCR assay. On the Illumina HiSeq System, the amplified TCR beta libraries were sequenced as 87-base-pair reads. The authors' pipeline ran thus. A later analysis tallied tens of millions of unique TCR beta chains across the 550 to 850 repertoires, and about 10 million of those chains were shared by two or more donors. Raw reads were error-corrected and collapsed into unique sequences by a nearest-neighbor algorithm in which closely related sequences were merged to remove PCR and sequencing errors. CDR3 sequences were aligned to IMGT reference sequences to assign V, D and J gene segments. Each retained sequence needed at least a six-nucleotide match to both a V gene segment and a J gene segment. Rearrangements were classified as productive when the CDR3 lacked stop codons and remained in frame with V and J, and all other rearrangements were classified as non-productive. Following IMGT convention, CDR3 was defined as the stretch from the second conserved V-encoded cysteine up to the conserved J-encoded phenylalanine. In an earlier analysis of roughly 610 of the donors, sequences lacking an unambiguous match to a single V gene segment were excluded. In an earlier analysis of approximately 590 of the donors, a V segment was called functional when productive rearrangements were above 56.7%, and segregating when the standard deviation between donors exceeded 5%. A statistical classification framework was built for diagnosing cytomegalovirus status from the catalog of TCR beta chain sequences. A later analysis assigned V and J genes by comparing TCR nucleotide sequences with IMGT/GENE-DB human TR gene sequences. A later analysis assigned CDR3 sequences and most-parsimonious VDJ recombination scenarios with the TCRdist pipeline. In a later analysis, each TCR beta chain was defined by its CDR3 amino acid sequence together with its V-gene family, and reads without a unique V-gene family were excluded. A later analysis removed 550 to 700 highly shared, low-generation-probability nucleotide sequences to deal with suspected cross-contamination and a sequencing artifact. For each public chain, a later analysis derived a clonal expansion index from normalized ranks of inferred template counts within each repertoire. In a later analysis, generation probabilities were computed with a VDJ recombination model fitted to out-of-frame rearrangements, and the resulting probabilities were checked against IGoR. A later analysis scored TCR-TCR, TCR-HLA and TCR-CMV co-occurrence with hypergeometric tests, applying a repertoire-size bias correction to TCR pairs. In a later analysis, false discovery rates were estimated by permuting HLA or CMV assignments 20 times. A later analysis grouped co-occurring TCRs with DBSCAN, adding TCRdist sequence similarity when clustering within HLA-allele-positive subsets. Repertoires with fewer than 30,000 or more than 120,000 public chains were left out of co-occurrence clustering, as were about five repertoires with anomalous nucleotide sharing. The source is immuneACCESS, and TCRdb retained only in-frame sequences with V and J called. Part of the clones is not carried over; for the studies checked, unresolved V genes explain less than half of this, and the remainder is unexplained. The V and J calls and clone size were taken over from that table, and D and trimming were inferred from the DNA. For this sample there are roughly 180,000 clones; 84% appear just once. The ten largest clones capture around 5% of the sample.

This clone was seen a single time. This receptor's antigen is unknown. No base quality information exists; no much larger clone differs at one position. Sample: PBMCs. The receptor was derived from a man aged 18 to 29 in good health and CMV-seronegative. Recombination joined TRBV7-9 with TRBJ2-7; TRBD2 could be the D gene, as 6 bases match. The CDR3 in this case is CASSISGLPYEQYF. At the DNA level, the sequence is TGTGCCAGCAGCATTAGCGGACTACCCTACGAGCAGTACTTC.